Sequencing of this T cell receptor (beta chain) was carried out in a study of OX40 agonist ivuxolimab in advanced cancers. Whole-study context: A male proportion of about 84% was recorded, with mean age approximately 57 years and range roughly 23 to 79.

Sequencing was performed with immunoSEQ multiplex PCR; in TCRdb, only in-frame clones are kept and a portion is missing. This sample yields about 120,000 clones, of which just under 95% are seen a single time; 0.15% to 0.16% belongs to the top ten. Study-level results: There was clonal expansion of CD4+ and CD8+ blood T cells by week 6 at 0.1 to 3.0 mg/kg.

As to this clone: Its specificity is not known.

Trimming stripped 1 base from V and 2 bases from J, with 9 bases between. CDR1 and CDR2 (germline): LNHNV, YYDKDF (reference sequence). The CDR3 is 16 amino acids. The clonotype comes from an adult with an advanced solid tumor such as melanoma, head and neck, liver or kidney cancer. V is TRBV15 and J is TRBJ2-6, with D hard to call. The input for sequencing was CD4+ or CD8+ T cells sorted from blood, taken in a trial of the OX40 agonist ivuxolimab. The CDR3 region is CATSRARITGANVLTF. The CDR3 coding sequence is TGTGCCACCAGCAGAGCCCGAATAACTGGGGCCAACGTCCTGACTTTC.